This T cell receptor beta chain was observed in a study of blood T cells in healthy people across ages. Total RNA extracted from each sample amounted to at least 6 micrograms. Study outcomes and limitations: Estimates based on one million T cells were treated as lower bounds. With unsorted PBMCs, a conclusive comparison of naive versus antigen-experienced cells was not possible.

Concerning this clonotype: Its cognate antigen is unknown.

Together with a sample-barcoded 5' primer, a J-beta primer mix was included in a second PCR lasting roughly 6 to 12 cycles. One entry per CDR3 protein, called by TCRdb with MiXCR from the 5' RACE reads. Of under 2 million distinct CDR3 sequences in the sample, 30% to 35% were seen once. From germline, CDR1 is SGHRS and CDR2 YFSETQ. This CDR3 contains 20 residues. V gave up 4 bases and J gave up 2 bases, with 25 bases separating them. This clonotype was obtained from a woman aged 25-40 years in good health. Sequences were obtained from blood. This chain connects TRBV5-1 to TRBJ2-6; TRBD1 might be the D (5 bases). The DNA of the CDR3 is TGCGCCAGCAGCATGCGTTGGCACGGCAGGGATTTGACTGGGGCCAACGTCCTGACTTTC. Translation: CASSMRWHGRDLTGANVLTF. Together with reference TRBV5-1 and TRBJ2-6, the CDR3 gives the full variable domain: KAGVTQTPRYLIKTRGQQVTLSCSPISGHRSVSWYQQTPGQGLQFLFEYFSETQRNKGNFPGRFSGRQFSNSRSEMNVSTLELGDSALYLCASSMRWHGRDLTGANVLTFGAGSRLTVL.